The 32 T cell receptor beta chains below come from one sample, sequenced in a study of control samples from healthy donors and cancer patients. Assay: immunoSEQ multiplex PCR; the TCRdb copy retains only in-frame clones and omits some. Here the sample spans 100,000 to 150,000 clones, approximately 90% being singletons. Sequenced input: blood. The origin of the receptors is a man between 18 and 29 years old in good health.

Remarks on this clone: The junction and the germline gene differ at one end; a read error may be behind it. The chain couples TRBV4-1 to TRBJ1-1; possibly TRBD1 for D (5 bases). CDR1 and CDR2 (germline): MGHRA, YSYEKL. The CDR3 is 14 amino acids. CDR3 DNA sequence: TGCGCCAGCAGCCGTTGGGGGACCTCGGACGGCGAGGACTTT. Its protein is CASSRWGTSDGEDF.

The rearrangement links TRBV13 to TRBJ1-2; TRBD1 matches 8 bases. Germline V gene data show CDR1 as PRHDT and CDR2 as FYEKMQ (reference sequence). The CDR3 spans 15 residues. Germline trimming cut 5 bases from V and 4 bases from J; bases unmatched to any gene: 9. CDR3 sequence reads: CASSLPTGQVYGYTF. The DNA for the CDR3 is TGTGCCAGCAGCCTTCCAACGGGACAGGTCTATGGCTACACCTTC.

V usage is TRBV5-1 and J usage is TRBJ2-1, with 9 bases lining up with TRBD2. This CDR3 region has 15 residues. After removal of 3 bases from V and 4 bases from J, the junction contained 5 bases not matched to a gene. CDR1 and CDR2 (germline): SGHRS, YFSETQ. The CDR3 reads CASSYIAGAYNEQFF. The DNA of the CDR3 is TGCGCCAGCAGCTACATAGCGGGGGCATACAATGAGCAGTTCTTC.

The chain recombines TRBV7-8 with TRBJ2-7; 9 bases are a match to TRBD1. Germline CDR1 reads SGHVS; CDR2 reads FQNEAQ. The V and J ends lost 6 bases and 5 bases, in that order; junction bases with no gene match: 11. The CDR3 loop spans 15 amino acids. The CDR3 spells CASRNPGQGSDEQYF. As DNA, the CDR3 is TGTGCCAGCAGGAATCCGGGACAGGGATCCGACGAGCAGTACTTC.

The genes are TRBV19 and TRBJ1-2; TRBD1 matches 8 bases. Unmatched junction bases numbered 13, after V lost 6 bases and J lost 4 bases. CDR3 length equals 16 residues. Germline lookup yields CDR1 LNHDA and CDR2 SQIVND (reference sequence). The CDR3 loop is CASRQRGQGQAYGYTF. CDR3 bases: TGTGCCAGTAGGCAGAGAGGACAGGGCCAGGCCTATGGCTACACCTTC. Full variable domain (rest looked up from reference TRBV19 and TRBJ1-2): DGGITQSPKYLFRKEGQNVTLSCEQNLNHDAMYWYRQDPGQGLRLIYYSQIVNDFQKGDIAEGYSVSREKKESFPLTVTSAQKNPTAFYLCASRQRGQGQAYGYTFGSGTRLTVV.

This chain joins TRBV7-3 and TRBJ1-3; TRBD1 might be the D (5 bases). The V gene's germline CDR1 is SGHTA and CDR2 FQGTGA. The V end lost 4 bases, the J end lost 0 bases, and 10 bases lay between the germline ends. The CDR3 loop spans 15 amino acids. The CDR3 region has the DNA TGTGCCAGCAGCTCTACCGGGACCTCTGGAAACACCATATATTTT. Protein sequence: CASSSTGTSGNTIYF.

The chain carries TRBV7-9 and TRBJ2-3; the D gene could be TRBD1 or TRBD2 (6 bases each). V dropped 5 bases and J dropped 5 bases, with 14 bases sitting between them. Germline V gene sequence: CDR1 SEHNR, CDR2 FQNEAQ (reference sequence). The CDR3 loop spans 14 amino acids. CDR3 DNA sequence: TGTGCCAGCAGCCTCGGAGGGGGAGAAGATACGCAGTATTTT. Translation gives CASSLGGGEDTQYF.

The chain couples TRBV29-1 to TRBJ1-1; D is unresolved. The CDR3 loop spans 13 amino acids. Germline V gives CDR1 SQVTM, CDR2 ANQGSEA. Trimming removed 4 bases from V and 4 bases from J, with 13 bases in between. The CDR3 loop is CSVAMVAGTEAFF. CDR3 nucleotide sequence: TGCAGCGTTGCTATGGTGGCGGGCACTGAAGCTTTCTTT.

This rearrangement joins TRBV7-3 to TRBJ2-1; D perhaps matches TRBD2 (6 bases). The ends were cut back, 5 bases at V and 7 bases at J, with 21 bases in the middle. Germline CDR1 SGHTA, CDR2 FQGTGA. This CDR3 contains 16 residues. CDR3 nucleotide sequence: TGTGCCAGCAGCCTTCGAGGGGCGGGGAGTAGGAATGAGCAGTTCTTC. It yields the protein CASSLRGAGSRNEQFF.

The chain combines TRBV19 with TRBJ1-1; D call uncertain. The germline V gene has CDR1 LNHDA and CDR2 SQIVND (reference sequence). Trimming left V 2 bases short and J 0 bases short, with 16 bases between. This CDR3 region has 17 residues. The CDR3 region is CASSIKEGRRLNTEAFF. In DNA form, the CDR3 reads TGTGCCAGTAGTATAAAAGAGGGTCGAAGGTTGAACACTGAAGCTTTCTTT.

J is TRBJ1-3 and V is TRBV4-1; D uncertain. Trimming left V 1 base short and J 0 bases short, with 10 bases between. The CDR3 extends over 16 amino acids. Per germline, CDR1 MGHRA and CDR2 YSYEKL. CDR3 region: CASSQAGEDSGNTIYF. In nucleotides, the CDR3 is TGCGCCAGCAGCCAAGCTGGGGAAGACTCTGGAAACACCATATATTTT.

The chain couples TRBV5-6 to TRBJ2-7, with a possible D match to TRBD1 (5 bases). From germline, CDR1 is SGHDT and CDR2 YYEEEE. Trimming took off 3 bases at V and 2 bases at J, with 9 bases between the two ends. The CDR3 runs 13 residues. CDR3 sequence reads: CASSWGNTYEQYF. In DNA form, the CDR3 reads TGTGCCAGCAGCTGGGGCAACACCTACGAGCAGTACTTC.

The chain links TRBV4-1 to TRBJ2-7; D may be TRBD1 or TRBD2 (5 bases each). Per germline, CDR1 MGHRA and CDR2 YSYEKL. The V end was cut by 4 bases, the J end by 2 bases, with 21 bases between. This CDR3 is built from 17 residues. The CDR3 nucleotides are TGCGCCAGCAGCCCGACCTACCGGGGCATACCTACCTACGAGCAGTACTTC. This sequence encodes CASSPTYRGIPTYEQYF.

The CDR3 loop reads CASSFGGIGNTIYF. DNA for the CDR3: TGTGCCAGCAGCTTCGGCGGGATTGGAAACACCATATATTTT. The chain recombines TRBV5-4 with TRBJ1-3; no firm D call. Trimming pared 2 bases from V and 3 bases from J, leaving 9 bases between. Germline CDR1 is SGHNT and CDR2 is YYREEE (reference sequence). There are 14 residues in the CDR3. Complete variable domain (other parts from reference TRBV5-4 and TRBJ1-3): ETGVTQSPTHLIKTRGQQVTLRCSSQSGHNTVSWYQQALGQGPQFIFQYYREEENGRGNFPPRFSGLQFPNYSSELNVNALELDDSALYLCASSFGGIGNTIYFGEGSWLTVV.

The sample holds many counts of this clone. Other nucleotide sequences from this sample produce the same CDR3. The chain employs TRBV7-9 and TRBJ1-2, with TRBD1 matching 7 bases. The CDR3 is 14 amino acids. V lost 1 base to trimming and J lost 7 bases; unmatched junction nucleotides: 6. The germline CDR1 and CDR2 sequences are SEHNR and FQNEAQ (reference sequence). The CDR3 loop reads CASSLGEGAGGYTF. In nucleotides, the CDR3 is TGTGCCAGCAGCTTAGGCGAGGGGGCGGGTGGCTACACCTTC.

The CDR3 nucleotides read TGCGCCAGCAGCGCCACTAGCGGGGCCACCTACAATGAGCAGTTCTTC. Its translation is CASSATSGATYNEQFF. The V call is TRBV5-1, the J call TRBJ2-1, with 10 bases fitting TRBD2. CDR3 size: 16 residues. V was clipped by 4 bases and J by 2 bases; unmatched bases: 6. The germline V gene has CDR1 SGHRS and CDR2 YFSETQ.

The CDR3 bases are TGTGCCAGCAGCACCGGACAGCCGAACACCGGGGAGCTGTTTTTT. It is translated as CASSTGQPNTGELFF. The gene calls are TRBV7-6 and TRBJ2-2; tentative D call: TRBD1 (6 bases). Germline V lookup: CDR1 SGHVS, CDR2 FNYEAQ. V was shortened by 5 bases and J by 0 bases, with 10 bases between the two germline ends. This CDR3 has 15 amino acids.

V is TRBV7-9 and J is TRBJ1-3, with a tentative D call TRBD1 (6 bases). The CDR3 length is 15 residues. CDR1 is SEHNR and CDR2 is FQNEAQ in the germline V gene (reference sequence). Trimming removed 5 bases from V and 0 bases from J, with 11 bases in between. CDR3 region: CASSQQGLSGNTIYF. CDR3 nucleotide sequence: TGTGCCAGCAGCCAACAGGGTCTCTCTGGAAACACCATATATTTT.

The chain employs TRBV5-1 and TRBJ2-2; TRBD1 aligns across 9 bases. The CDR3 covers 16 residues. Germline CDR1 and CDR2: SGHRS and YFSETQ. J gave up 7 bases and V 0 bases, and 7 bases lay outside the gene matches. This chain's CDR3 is CASSLVQGAFGGELFF. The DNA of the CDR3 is TGCGCCAGCAGCTTGGTACAGGGGGCGTTTGGCGGGGAGCTGTTTTTT.

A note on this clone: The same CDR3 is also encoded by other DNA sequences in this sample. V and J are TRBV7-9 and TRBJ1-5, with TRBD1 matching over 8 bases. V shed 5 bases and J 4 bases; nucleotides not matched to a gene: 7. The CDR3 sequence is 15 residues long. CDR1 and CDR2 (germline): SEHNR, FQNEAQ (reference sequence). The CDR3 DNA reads TGTGCCAGCAGCCGAGGGACAGGCGAAAATCAGCCCCAGCATTTT. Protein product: CASSRGTGENQPQHF.

CDR3 DNA: TGTGCCATCAGTGAGGACAGGGGGGCAAGCTTAGATAATTCACCCCTCCACTTT. It encodes CAISEDRGASLDNSPLHF. The chain joins TRBV10-3 to TRBJ1-6; TRBD1 aligns across 9 bases. CDR3 length equals 18 residues. Germline V gives CDR1 ENHRY, CDR2 SYGVKD. J lost 5 bases, V lost 2 bases, and 10 bases had no gene match.

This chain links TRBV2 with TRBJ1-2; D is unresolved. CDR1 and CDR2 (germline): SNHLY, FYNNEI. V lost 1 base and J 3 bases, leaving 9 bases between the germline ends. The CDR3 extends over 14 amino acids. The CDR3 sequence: CASSEVQSHYGYTF. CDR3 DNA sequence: TGTGCCAGCAGTGAAGTCCAGTCTCACTATGGCTACACCTTC.

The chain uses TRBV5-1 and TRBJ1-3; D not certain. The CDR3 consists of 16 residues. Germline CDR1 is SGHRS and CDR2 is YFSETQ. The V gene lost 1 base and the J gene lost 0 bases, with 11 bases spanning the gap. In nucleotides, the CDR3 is TGCGCCAGCAGCTTGAACCCCCGGAACTCTGGAAACACCATATATTTT. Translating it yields CASSLNPRNSGNTIYF.

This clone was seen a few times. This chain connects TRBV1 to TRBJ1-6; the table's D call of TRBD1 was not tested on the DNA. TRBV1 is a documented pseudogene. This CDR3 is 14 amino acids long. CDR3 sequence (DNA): TGCACCAGCAGGGAGACAGATTGTAGATCACCCCTCCACTTT. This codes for CTSRETDCRSPLHF.

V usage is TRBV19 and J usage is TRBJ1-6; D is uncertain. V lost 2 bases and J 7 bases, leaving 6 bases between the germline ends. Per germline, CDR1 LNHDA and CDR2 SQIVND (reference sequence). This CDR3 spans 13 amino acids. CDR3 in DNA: TGTGCCAGTAGTATACAGAGGAATTCACCCCTCCACTTT. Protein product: CASSIQRNSPLHF. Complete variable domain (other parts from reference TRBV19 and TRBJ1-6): DGGITQSPKYLFRKEGQNVTLSCEQNLNHDAMYWYRQDPGQGLRLIYYSQIVNDFQKGDIAEGYSVSREKKESFPLTVTSAQKNPTAFYLCASSIQRNSPLHFGNGTRLTVT.

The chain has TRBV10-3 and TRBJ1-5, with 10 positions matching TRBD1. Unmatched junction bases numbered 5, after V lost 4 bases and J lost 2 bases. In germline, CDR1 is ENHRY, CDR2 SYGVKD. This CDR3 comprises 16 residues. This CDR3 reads CAISGTGGRGNQPQHF. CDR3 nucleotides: TGTGCCATCAGTGGGACAGGGGGACGAGGCAATCAGCCCCAGCATTTT.

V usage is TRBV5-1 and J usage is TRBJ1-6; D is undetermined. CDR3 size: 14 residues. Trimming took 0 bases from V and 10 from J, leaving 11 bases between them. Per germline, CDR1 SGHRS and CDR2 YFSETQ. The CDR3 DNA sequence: TGCGCCAGCAGCTTGGGGGTAATGAACTCACCCCTCCACTTT. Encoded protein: CASSLGVMNSPLHF.

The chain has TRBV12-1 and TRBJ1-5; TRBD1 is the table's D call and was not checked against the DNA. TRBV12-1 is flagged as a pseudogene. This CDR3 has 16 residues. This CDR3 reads CASSFAGSGGGQPQHF. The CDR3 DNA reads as TGTGCCAGCAGCTTTGCGGGATCAGGGGGCGGTCAGCCCCAGCATTTT.

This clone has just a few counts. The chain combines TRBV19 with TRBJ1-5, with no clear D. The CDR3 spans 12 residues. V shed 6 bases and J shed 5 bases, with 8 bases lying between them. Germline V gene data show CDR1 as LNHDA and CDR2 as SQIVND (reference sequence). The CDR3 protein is CASSLGYQPQHF. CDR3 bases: TGTGCCAGTAGCTTGGGTTATCAGCCCCAGCATTTT.

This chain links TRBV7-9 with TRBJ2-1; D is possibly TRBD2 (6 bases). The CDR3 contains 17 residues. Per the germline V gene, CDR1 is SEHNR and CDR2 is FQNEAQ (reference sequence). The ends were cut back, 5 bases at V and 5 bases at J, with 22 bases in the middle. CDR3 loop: CASSLPPGLKPDNEQFF. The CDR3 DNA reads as TGTGCCAGCAGCCTACCCCCGGGACTCAAACCAGACAATGAGCAGTTCTTC.

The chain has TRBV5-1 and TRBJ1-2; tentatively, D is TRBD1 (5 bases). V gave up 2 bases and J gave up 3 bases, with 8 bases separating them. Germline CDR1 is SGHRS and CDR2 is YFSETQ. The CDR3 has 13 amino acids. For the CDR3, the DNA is TGCGCCAGCAGCTTTATGGGGGACTATGGCTACACCTTC. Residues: CASSFMGDYGYTF.

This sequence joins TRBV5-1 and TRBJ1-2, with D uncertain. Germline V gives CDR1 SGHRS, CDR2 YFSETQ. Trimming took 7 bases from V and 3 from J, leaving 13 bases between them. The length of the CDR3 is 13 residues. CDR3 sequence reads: CASCADRDYGYTF. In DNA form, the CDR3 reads TGCGCCAGCTGCGCAGACCGGGACTATGGCTACACCTTC.